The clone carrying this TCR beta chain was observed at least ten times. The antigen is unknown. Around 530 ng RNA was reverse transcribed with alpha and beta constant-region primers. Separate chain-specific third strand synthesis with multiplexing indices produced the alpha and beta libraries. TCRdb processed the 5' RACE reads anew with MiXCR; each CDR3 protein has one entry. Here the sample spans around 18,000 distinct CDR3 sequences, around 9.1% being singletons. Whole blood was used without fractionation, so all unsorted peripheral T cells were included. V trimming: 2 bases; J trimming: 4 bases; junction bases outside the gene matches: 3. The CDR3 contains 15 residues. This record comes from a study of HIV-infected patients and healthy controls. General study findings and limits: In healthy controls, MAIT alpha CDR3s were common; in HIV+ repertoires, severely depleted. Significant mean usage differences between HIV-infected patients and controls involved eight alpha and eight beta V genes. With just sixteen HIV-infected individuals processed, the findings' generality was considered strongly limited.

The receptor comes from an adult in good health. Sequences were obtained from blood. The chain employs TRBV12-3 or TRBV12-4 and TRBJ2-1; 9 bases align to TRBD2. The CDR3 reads CASSLRLAEYNEQFF. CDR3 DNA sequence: TGTGCCAGCAGTTTAAGACTAGCGGAATACAATGAGCAGTTCTTC.